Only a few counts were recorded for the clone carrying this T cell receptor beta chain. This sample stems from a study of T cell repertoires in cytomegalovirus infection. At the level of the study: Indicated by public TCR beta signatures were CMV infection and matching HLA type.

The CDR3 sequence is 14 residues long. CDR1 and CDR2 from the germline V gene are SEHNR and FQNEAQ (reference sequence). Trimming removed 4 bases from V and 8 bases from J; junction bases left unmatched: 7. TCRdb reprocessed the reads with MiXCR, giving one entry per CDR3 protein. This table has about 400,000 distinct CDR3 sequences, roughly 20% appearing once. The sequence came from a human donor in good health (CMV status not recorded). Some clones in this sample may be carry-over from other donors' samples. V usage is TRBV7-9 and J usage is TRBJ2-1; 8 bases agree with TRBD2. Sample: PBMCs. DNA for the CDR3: TGTGCCAGCAGCTCCCAGGGAGCGGGGGATGAGCAGTTCTTC. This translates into CASSSQGAGDEQFF.